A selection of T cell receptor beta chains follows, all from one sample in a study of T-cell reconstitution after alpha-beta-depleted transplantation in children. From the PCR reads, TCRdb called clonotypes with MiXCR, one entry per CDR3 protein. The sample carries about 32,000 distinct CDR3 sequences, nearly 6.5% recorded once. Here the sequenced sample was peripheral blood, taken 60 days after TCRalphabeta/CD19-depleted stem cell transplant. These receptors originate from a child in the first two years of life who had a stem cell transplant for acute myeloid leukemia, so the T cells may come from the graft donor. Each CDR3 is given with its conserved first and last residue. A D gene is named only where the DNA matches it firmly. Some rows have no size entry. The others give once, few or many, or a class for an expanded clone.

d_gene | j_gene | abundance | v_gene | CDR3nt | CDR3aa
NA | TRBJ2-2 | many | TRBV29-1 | TGCAGCGTTGTACAGGCAAACACCGGGGAGCTGTTTTTT | CSVVQANTGELFF
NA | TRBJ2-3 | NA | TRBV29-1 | TGCAGCGTTACAGGGAGGAGCACAGATACGCAGTATTTT | CSVTGRSTDTQYF
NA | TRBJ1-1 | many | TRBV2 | TGTGCCAGCAGTGAAATTCGGGCAAGGACTGAAGCTTTCTTT | CASSEIRARTEAFF
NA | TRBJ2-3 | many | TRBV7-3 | TGTGCCAGCAGCTTAATGGCCCGCATTGGGGATACGCAGTATTTT | CASSLMARIGDTQYF
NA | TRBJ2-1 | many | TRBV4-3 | TGCACCCGCCTGGGGGAGCTCAGCTCCTACAATGAGCAGTTCTTC | CTRLGELSSYNEQFF
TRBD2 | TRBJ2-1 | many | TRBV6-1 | TGTGCCAGCAGCTCTTGGGGACTAGCGGGAGACAATGAGCAGTTCTTC | CASSSWGLAGDNEQFF
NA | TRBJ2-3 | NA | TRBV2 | TGTGCCAGCAGACCCGCTTCCCCAGATACGCAGTATTTT | CASRPASPDTQYF
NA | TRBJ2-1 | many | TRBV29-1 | TGCAGCGTAATCAGGATAAACGGCGATGAGCAGTTCTTC | CSVIRINGDEQFF
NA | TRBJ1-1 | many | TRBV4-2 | TGTGCCAGCAGCCAAGTCGGGACCATGAACACTGAAGCTTTCTTT | CASSQVGTMNTEAFF
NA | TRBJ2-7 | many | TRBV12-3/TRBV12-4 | TGTGCCATTCTGGGACACGGAACTTCCTACGAGCAGTACTTC | CAILGHGTSYEQYF
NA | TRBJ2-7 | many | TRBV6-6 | TGTGCTGGAGGCAGCCAAGCCTACGAGCAGTACTTC | CAGGSQAYEQYF
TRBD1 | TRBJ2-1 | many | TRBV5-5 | TGTGCCAGCAGTCCTGGGACAGGGAGACACAATGAGCAGTTCTTC | CASSPGTGRHNEQFF
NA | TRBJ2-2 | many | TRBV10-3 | TGTGCCATCAGGGGAACCGGGGAGCTGTTTTTT | CAIRGTGELFF
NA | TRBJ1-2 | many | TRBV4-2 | TGTGCCAGCAGCCAAGAAAAAACAGGGAAGAACTATGGCTACACCTTC | CASSQEKTGKNYGYTF
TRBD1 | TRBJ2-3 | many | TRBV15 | TGTGCCACCAGCAGAGATCGTCAGGGGGCAGCGGCAAGTATGGATACGCAGTATTTT | CATSRDRQGAAASMDTQYF
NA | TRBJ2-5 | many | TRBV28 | TGTGCCAGCAGTTCGGACGCATTTCAAGAGACCCAGTACTTC | CASSSDAFQETQYF
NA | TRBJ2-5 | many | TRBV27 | TGTGCCAGCACTAACGGAGAAGGAGAGACCCAGTACTTC | CASTNGEGETQYF
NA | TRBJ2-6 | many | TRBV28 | TGTGCCAGCAGTTCGCTCTCTGGGGCCAACGTCCTGACTTTC | CASSSLSGANVLTF
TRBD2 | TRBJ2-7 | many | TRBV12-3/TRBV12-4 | TGTGCCAGCCGCGCTAGCGGGAGTGTCTACGAGCAGTACTTC | CASRASGSVYEQYF
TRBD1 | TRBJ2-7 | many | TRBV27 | TGTGCCAGCAGTTTATCGGGACAGATATTCTACGAGCAGTACTTC | CASSLSGQIFYEQYF
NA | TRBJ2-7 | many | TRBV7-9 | TGTGCCAGCAGCTTAGCACCTCCAGACAGGAACTCCTACGAGCAGTACTTC | CASSLAPPDRNSYEQYF
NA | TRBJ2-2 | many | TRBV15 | TGTGCCACCAGCAGAGTTCTCCGGGTCGGGCTGTTTTTT | CATSRVLRVGLFF
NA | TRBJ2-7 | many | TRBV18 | TGTGCCAGCTCACCCAAGAGCGAGCAGTACTTC | CASSPKSEQYF
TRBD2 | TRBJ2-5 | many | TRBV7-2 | TGTGCCAGCAGCTTAGGACTAGCGGGGGGCCAAGAGACCCAGTACTTC | CASSLGLAGGQETQYF
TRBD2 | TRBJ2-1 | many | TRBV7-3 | TGTGCCAGCAGCTTCGGAGGGACTAGCGGTACCTACAATGAGCAGTTCTTC | CASSFGGTSGTYNEQFF
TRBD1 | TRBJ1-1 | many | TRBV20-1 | TGCAGTGCTAGACCAAGACACAGGGGTGGGGTGGAAGCTTTCTTT | CSARPRHRGGVEAFF
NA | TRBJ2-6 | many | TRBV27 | TGTGCCAGCAGCCCCGGGACATTTACTGTCCTGACTTTC | CASSPGTFTVLTF
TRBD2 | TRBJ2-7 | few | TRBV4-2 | TGTGCCAGCAGCCAAGATGGGGGAACTAGCGGGAAAAGGGAGCAGTACTTC | CASSQDGGTSGKREQYF
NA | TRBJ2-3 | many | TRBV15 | TGTGCCACCGGCGAGGGGTGGGGGGGCCCAGATACGCAGTATTTT | CATGEGWGGPDTQYF
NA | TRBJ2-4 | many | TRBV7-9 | TGTGCCAGCAGCCCTAGCGACATTCAGTACTTC | CASSPSDIQYF
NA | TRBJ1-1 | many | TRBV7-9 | TGTGCCAGCAGCTTAGCCCCGGGCAGGAGGTTGGGCACTGAAGCTTTCTTT | CASSLAPGRRLGTEAFF
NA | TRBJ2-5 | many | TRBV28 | TGTGCCAGCAGCTCCTTCCTGGGGTTAGAGACCCAGTACTTC | CASSSFLGLETQYF
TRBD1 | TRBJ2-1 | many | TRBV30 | TGTGCCTGGGAGGGGGGACAGGGGGCTGAGCAGTTCTTC | CAWEGGQGAEQFF
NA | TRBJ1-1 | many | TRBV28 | TGTGCCAGCAGACTCGGCAGGACAGCGAACACTGAAGCTTTCTTT | CASRLGRTANTEAFF
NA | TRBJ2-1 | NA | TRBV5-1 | TGCGCCAGAAGCTTCCGGGATGAGCAGTTCTTC | CARSFRDEQFF
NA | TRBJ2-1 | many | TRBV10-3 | TGTGCCATCAGAAGCTCATCCAATGAGCAGTTCTTC | CAIRSSSNEQFF
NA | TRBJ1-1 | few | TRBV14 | TGTGCCAGCAGTCCCACCTGGGGGGAATTGCAGACTGAAGCTTTCTTT | CASSPTWGELQTEAFF
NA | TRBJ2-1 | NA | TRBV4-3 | TGCGCCAGCAGCCACCGGACAGCCAATGAGCAGTTCTTC | CASSHRTANEQFF
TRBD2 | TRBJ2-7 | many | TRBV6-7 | TGTGCCAGCAGGGAAGCGGGAAACAACGAGCAGTACTTC | CASREAGNNEQYF
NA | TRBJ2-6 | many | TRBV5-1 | TGCGCCAGCAGCTTGCAACAGGGCCCCCTCTCTGGGGCCAACGTCCTGACTTTC | CASSLQQGPLSGANVLTF
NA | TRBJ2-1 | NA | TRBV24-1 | TGTGCCACCAGTGATTGGGGGCGGGATGAGCAGTTCTTC | CATSDWGRDEQFF
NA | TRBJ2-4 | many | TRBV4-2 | TGTGCCAGCAGCCAAGAGGGCGGGCTAGCCAAAAACATTCAGTACTTC | CASSQEGGLAKNIQYF
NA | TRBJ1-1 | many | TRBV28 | TGTGCCAGCAGTTTGAGAGTTCTAAACACTGAAGCTTTCTTT | CASSLRVLNTEAFF
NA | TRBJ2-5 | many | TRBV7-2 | TGTGCCAGCAGCTTATGGGGGGAAGAGACCCAGTACTTC | CASSLWGEETQYF
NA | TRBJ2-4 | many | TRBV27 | TGTGCCACCGGTTCCGGTCTAGCCAAAAACATTCAGTACTTC | CATGSGLAKNIQYF
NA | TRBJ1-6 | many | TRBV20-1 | TGCAGTGCCCGCACGGGAGATAATTCACCCCTCCACTTT | CSARTGDNSPLHF
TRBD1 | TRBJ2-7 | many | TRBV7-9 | TGTGCCAGCAGCTTAGCGGGACAGGGGGAGCAGTACTTC | CASSLAGQGEQYF
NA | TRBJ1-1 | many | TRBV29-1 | TGCAGCGTTGACGGCTACATGAACACTGAAGCTTTCTTT | CSVDGYMNTEAFF
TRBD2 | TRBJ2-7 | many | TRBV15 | TGTGCCAGCCGACTAGCGGGGACCTACGAGCAGTACTTC | CASRLAGTYEQYF
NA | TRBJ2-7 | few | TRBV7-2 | TGTGCCAGCAGCTTTGACCGGGGCACCTACGAGCAGTACTTC | CASSFDRGTYEQYF
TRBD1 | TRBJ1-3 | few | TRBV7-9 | TGTGCCAGCAGCTTCGACAGGGGGCTATTTGGAAACACCATATATTTT | CASSFDRGLFGNTIYF
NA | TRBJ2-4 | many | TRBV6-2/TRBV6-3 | TGTGCCAGCTGCATGTGGGGCCTCGGAGGGGGCATTCAGTACTTC | CASCMWGLGGGIQYF
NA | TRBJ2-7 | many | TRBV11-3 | TGTGCCAGCAGCTCGAAGGGCTCCTACGAGCAGTACTTC | CASSSKGSYEQYF